This T cell receptor (beta chain) came from a study of cytomegalovirus exposure and HLA in healthy donors. Study results and caveats: It was reported that the classifier diagnosed cytomegalovirus status with high specificity and sensitivity in both the original and validation cohorts. Beyond CMV serostatus, there was no information to go on about immune exposure. In a later analysis, a missense DCLRE1C variant was linked to TCR beta V- and J-gene trimming.

In its sample, this clone was seen once. Its specificity is not known. This CDR3 region has 14 residues. V lost 4 bases and J 6 bases, leaving 13 bases between the germline ends. Germline-derived CDR1 and CDR2 are SGHRS and YFSETQ. Researchers ran the PCR with 60 Vbeta and 13 Jbeta primers. The repertoire was sequenced with immunoSEQ multiplex PCR; TCRdb's copy has only in-frame clones and lacks some. The sample includes approximately 97,000 clones, approximately 72% seen only once; the top ten take over 4%. The receptor comes from a woman aged 40 to 49 in good health and CMV-seropositive. The sequencing input was PBMCs. This chain joins TRBV5-1 and TRBJ2-2, with unresolved D. CDR3 coding DNA: TGCGCCAGCAGCCTCCGCCCTATCCCCGGGGAGCTGTTTTTT. Residues: CASSLRPIPGELFF.